This T cell receptor beta chain is from a study of T cell clones after liver transplantation. Overall study context: At least one year of complete immunosuppression withdrawal without enzymes over twice normal defined tolerance. Samples came pre-transplant, pre-randomization before withdrawal, and post-randomization after withdrawal ended.

Clones were sequenced by immunoSEQ multiplex PCR, and TCRdb holds only the in-frame ones, with some missing. Among over 60,000 clones listed, roughly 80% were seen once. Thawed unstimulated PBMCs were FACS-sorted by CD3, CD4 and CD8 into two populations. This clonotype originated in a human donor who received a liver transplant. The source was CD4+ T cells from blood, collected before liver transplant.

The DNA of the CDR3 is TGTGCCAGCAGCGTAGCTCTGGAAAGGGACACTGAAGCTTTCTTT. Amino acids: CASSVALERDTEAFF. This chain connects TRBV9 to TRBJ1-1; no clear D gene. Trimming stripped 0 bases from V and 3 bases from J, with 12 bases between. CDR3 length: 15 residues. Germline V lookup: CDR1 SGDLS, CDR2 YYNGEE.